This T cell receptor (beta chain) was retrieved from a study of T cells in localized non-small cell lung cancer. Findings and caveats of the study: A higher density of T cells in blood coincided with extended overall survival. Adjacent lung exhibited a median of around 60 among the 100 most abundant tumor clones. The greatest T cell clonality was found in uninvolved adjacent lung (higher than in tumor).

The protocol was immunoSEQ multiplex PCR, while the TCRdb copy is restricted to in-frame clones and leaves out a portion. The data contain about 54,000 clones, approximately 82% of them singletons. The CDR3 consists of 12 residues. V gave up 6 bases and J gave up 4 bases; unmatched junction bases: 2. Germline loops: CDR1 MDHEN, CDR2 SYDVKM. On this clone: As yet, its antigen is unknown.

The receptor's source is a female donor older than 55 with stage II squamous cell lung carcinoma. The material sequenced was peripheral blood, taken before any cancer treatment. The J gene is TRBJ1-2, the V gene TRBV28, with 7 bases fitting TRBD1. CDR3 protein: CASRTGVYGYTF. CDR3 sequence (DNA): TGTGCCAGCAGAACAGGGGTCTATGGCTACACCTTC.